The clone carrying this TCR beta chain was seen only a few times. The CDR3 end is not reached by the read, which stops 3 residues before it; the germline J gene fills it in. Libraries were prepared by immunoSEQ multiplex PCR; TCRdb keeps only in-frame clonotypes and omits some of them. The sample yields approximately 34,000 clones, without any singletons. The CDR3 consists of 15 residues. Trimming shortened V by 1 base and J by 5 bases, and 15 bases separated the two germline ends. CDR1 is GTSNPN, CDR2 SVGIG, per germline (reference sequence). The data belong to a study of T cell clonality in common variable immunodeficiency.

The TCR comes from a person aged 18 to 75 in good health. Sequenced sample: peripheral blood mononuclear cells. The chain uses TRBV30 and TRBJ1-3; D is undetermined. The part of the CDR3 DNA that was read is TGTGCCTGGAGTGGGGCCCGACACGAGCGAAACACC. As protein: CAWSGARHERNT. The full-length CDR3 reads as CAWSGARHERNTIYF.